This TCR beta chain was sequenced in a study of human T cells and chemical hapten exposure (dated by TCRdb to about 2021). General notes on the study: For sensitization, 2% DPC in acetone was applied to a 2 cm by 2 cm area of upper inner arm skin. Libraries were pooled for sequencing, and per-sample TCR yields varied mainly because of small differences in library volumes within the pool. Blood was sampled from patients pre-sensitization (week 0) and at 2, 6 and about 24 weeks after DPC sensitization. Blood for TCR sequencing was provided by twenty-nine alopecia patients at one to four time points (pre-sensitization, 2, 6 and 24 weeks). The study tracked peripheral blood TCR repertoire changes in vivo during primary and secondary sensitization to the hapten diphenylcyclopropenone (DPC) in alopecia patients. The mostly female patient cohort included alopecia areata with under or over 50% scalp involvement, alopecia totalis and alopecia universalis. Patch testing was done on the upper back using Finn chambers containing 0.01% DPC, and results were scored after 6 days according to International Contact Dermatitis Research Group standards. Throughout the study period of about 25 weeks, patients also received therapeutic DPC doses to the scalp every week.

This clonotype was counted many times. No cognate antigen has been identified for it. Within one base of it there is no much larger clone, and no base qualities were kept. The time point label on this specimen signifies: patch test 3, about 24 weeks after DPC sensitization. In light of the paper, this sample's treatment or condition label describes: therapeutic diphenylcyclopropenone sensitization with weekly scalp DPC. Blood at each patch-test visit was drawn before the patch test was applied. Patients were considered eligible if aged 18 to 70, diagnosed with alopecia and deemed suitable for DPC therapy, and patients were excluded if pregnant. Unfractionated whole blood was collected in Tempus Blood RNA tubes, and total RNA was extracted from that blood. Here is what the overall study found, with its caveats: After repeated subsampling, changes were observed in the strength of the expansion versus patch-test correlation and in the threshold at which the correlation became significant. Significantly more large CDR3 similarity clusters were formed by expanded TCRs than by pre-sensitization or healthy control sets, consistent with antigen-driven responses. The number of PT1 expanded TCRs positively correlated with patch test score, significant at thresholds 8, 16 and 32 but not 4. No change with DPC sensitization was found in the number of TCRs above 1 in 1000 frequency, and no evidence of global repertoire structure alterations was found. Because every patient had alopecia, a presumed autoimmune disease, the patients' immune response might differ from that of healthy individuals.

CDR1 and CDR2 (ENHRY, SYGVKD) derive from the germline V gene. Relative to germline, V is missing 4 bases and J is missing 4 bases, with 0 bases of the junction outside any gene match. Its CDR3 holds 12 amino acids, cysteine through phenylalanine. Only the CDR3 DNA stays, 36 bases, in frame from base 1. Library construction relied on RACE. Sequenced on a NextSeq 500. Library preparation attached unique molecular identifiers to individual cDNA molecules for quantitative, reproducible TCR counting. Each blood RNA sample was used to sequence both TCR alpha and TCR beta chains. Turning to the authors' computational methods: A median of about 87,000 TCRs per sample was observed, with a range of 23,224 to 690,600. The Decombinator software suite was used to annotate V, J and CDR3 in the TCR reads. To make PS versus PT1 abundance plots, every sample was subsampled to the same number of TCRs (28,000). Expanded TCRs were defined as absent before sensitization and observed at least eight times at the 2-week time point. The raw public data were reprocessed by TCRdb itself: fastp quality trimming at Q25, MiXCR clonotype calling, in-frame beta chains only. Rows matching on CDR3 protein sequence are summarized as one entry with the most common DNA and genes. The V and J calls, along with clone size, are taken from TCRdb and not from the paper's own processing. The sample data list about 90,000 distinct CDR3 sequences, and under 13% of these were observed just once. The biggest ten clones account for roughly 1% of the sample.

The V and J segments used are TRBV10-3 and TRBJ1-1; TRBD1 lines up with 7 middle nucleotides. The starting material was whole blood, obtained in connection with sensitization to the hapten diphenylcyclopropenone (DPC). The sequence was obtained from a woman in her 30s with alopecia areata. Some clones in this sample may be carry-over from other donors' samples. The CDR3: CAISAGGTEAFF. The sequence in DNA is TGTGCCATCAGTGCAGGGGGCACTGAAGCTTTCTTT.